Below are 5 T cell receptor beta chains sequenced from a single sample in a study of blood T cell repertoires in COVID-19. TCRdb's copy holds only in-frame clones and misses some; the assay was immunoSEQ multiplex PCR. The sample records around 250,000 clones, 85% to 90% being singletons. Sequenced sample: PBMCs or T cells enriched from blood (not recorded which). These receptors were obtained from a woman in her thirties with acute COVID-19.

The rearrangement joins TRBV7-9 to TRBJ2-3, with 8 positions matching TRBD2. Looked up from germline, CDR1 is SEHNR and CDR2 is FQNEAQ (reference sequence). J gave up 2 bases and V 5 bases, and 3 bases lay outside the gene matches. The CDR3 spans 14 residues. The CDR3 region is CASSAAGDTDTQYF. CDR3 DNA: TGTGCCAGCAGCGCAGCGGGAGACACAGATACGCAGTATTTT.

The chain joins TRBV10-2 to TRBJ2-7; 8 bases are a match to TRBD2. This CDR3 has 15 residues. Germline CDR1 WSHSY, CDR2 SAAADI. V dropped 2 bases and J dropped 5; count of bases not matched to a gene: 8. CDR3 bases: TGCGCCAGCAGTGAGGTCCCCGGGAGGGGTAACGAGCAGTACTTC. As protein: CASSEVPGRGNEQYF.

Concerning this clone: This sample also contains other DNA sequences that code for the same CDR3. The chain combines TRBV28 with TRBJ2-1, with TRBD2 matching 7 bases. The V gene's germline CDR1 is MDHEN and CDR2 SYDVKM. The J segment lost 0 bases and the V segment lost 3 bases, leaving 5 bases of the junction unmatched. This CDR3 region has 16 residues. The CDR3 DNA reads TGTGCCAGCAGTTTTATAGGCGGGAGCTCCTACAATGAGCAGTTCTTC. Encoded protein: CASSFIGGSSYNEQFF.

V usage is TRBV19 and J usage is TRBJ2-7, with 9 bases aligning to TRBD1. The CDR3 runs 15 residues. With 4 bases clipped from V and 2 bases from J, the junction kept 6 bases outside the gene matches. CDR1 is LNHDA and CDR2 is SQIVND in the germline V gene (reference sequence). The CDR3 sequence: CASSNATGGTYEQYF. CDR3 sequence (DNA): TGTGCCAGTAGTAACGCGACAGGGGGGACCTACGAGCAGTACTTC.

A single count supports this clone. This chain joins TRBV2 and TRBJ1-4, with 9 nucleotides matching TRBD1. The CDR3 is made up of 15 amino acids. Germline V lookup: CDR1 SNHLY, CDR2 FYNNEI. Trimming took 6 bases from V and 8 from J; bases not matched to a gene: 10. The CDR3 bases are TGTGCCAGCAGCCGGTGGACAGGGGTGACGGAAAAACTGTTTTTT. Translating it yields CASSRWTGVTEKLFF.